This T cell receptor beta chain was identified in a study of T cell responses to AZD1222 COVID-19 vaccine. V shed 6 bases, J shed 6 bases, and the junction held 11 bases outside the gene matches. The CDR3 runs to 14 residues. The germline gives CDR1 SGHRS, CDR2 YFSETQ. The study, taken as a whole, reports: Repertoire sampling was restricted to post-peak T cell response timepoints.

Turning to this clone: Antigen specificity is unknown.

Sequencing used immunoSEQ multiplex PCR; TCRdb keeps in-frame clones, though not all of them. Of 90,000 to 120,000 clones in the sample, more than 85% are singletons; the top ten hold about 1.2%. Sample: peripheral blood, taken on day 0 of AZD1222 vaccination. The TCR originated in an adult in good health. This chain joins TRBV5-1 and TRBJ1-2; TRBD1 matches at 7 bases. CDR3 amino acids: CASNTGVSLNGYTF. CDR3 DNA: TGCGCCAGCAACACAGGGGTCTCCCTTAATGGCTACACCTTC.